This T cell receptor beta chain was identified during a study of T-cell memory formation after mild COVID-19. Study summary: Largely, TCR clusters stayed within a single donor. Whole-study results and caveats: Second-wave clones with a day 37 peak had unconfirmed SARS-CoV-2 specificity. CD4+ bias marked clones expanding day 15 to 37, unlike balanced contracting clones. Of the contracting clones, CD4+ ones lay mainly in CM and EM, and CD8+ ones in EMRA.

A note on this clonotype: Its antigen remains unidentified. Its ends do not fully match the called genes, so a read error is possible.

Germline assignment: CDR1 MGHRA and CDR2 YSYEKL. The CDR3 is made up of 17 amino acids. TCRdb reprocessed the 5' RACE reads with MiXCR, giving one entry per CDR3 protein. The data show about 250,000 distinct CDR3 sequences, 15% seen once. The sample taken for sequencing was PBMCs or a T cell subset sorted from them (not recorded which). The rearrangement uses TRBV4-1 and TRBJ2-1, with TRBD2 as a possible D gene (6 bases). The TCR sequence derives from an adult woman who had mild COVID-19 (a few samples of this study predate the infection). Cell type and time point are not known. For the CDR3, the DNA is TGCGCCAGCAGCCAAGATCCCCCAGCGGGCGTACGAAATGAACAGTTCTTC. As protein: CASSQDPPAGVRNEQFF.